This TCR beta chain was recorded in a study of PD-1 blockade in classical Hodgkin lymphoma. Regarding the study as a whole: Initiation of nivolumab under 1 year after ASCT led to exclusion of patients. Relapsed/refractory patients reportedly had the lowest baseline TCR diversity, below newly diagnosed patients, who were below healthy donors. Undefined causes, possibly disease activity or prior therapy, underlie the repertoire differences.

Each patient's relapse followed autologous stem cell transplantation, and brentuximab vedotin exposure varied. A note on this clone: Its target is not known.

This CDR3 spans 15 amino acids. Germline V gene lookup returns CDR1 SGHTA and CDR2 FQGNSA. V was clipped by 0 bases and J by 3 bases; unmatched bases: 3. Profiling relied on immunoSEQ multiplex PCR, and the TCRdb table lists in-frame clones only, not all of them. The data show tens of thousands of clones, 70% to 85% seen once. This sequence originates from a human donor with classical Hodgkin lymphoma. The chain has TRBV7-2 and TRBJ2-7; 9 nucleotides match TRBD2. The sample was peripheral blood mononuclear cells (PBMCs), taken before the second cycle of nivolumab. CDR3: CASSLASSGNYEQYF. CDR3 in DNA: TGTGCCAGCAGCTTAGCTTCTAGCGGGAACTACGAGCAGTACTTC.